The entry that follows covers one T cell receptor beta chain sequence. Its antigen is still unknown. With the 5' RACE reads reprocessed, TCRdb shows one record per CDR3 protein and no DNA. The sample holds almost 450,000 distinct CDR3 sequences. The record originates from a study of T cells expressing NK-cell markers. Study information: Sorted T-cell subsets CD3+CD56+NKG2C+, CD3+CD56+NKG2C- and CD3+CD56-NKG2C+ were TCR beta-sequenced.

Study-wide findings and caveats: A handful of donors likewise had their CD3+CD56-NKG2C+ fraction led by these clonotypes. Unclear, still, was the HCMV specificity of the expanded NKG2C+ T cell clones.

The CDR3 has 12 amino acids. Germline CDR1 reads DFQATT; CDR2 reads SNEGSKA (reference sequence). The sample consisted of blood T cells: a sorted CD56 or NKG2C T cell subset, CD4+ or CD8+ T cells, or bulk PBMC T cells (not recorded which). This TCR was sampled from a woman aged 18 to 75 in good health. The chain employs TRBV20-1 and TRBJ1-2. CDR3 loop: CSARLENYGYTF.